This TCR beta chain was sequenced in a study of T cell responses to AZD1222 COVID-19 vaccine. Study-wide points: Nearly half of spike-specific TCRs reportedly target unmutated variant regions. White British ancestry dominated among donors, who included more females, and clonal diversity was possibly underestimated. Following two doses of AZD1222, Spike-specific TCR breadth and depth rose. Across the whole spike, CD4 TCRs peaked at regions 160-218 and 743-854.

Trimming stripped 6 bases from V and 0 bases from J, with 5 bases between. The CDR3 has 13 residues. As for this clone: The target antigen is unknown. The sample contains more than one DNA sequence encoding this CDR3.

The protocol was immunoSEQ multiplex PCR, while the TCRdb copy is restricted to in-frame clones and leaves out a portion. The sample shows over 100,000 clones, about four fifths of them seen only once. The chain combines TRBV12-3 or TRBV12-4 with TRBJ1-4; D gene ambiguous. Sequences were derived from peripheral blood, sampled on day 0 of AZD1222 vaccination. This TCR was recovered from an adult in good health. Here the CDR3 reads CASSLATNEKLFF. CDR3 DNA: TGTGCCAGCAGCCTTGCAACTAATGAAAAACTGTTTTTT.